These T cell receptor beta chains were read from a single sample in a study of cytomegalovirus exposure and HLA in healthy donors. Generated by immunoSEQ multiplex PCR, the TCRdb table keeps only in-frame clones and is missing some. The sample records roughly 150,000 clones, 75% to 80% being singletons. The sample taken for sequencing was PBMCs. These receptors were collected from a woman younger than 45 in good health and CMV-seronegative. The conserved cysteine and the conserved F or W are not part of the CDR3 here.

15,TRBJ2-2,TRBV27,ASSLFGTVHNTGELF
14,TRBJ2-7,TRBV19,ASSILMGQGGYEQY
11,TRBJ1-1,TRBV2,ASKGQGYTEAF
14,TRBJ1-1,TRBV5-1,ASSFGPGRANTEAF
14,TRBJ2-7,TRBV15,ATSSDLRTASYEQY
17,TRBJ1-1,TRBV29-1,SVRTGVMGSPTLGAEAF
12,TRBJ2-3,TRBV6-4,ASSGLAGGDTQY
14,TRBJ2-4,TRBV19,ASSIGGKGALNIQY
12,TRBJ2-7,TRBV18,ASSPLDSSYEQY
16,TRBJ1-3,TRBV7-2,ASSPTTPGTGIGNTIY
13,TRBJ1-2,TRBV14,ASSPWTGTGYGYT
14,TRBJ2-5,TRBV6-5,ASSSPPGGSMWAQY
13,TRBJ1-1,TRBV9,ASSSRTGEDTEAF
12,TRBJ1-2,TRBV28,ASSLATGSHGYT